This T cell receptor beta chain was found in a study of STAT3 mutations in large granular lymphocyte leukemia. Study-wide points: In about 35% of the 18 patients, new TCR clonotypes emerged after therapy. Every T-cell large granular lymphocyte leukemia patient had at least one immunodominant TCR beta clonotype.

This clone has a handful of counts. As yet, its antigen is unknown. Sequenced by immunoSEQ multiplex PCR; TCRdb stores in-frame clones only, minus some. The top ten hold 0.4% to 0.55% of the sample, which has tens of thousands of clones, roughly 77% seen once. Per the germline V gene, CDR1 is SGHRS and CDR2 is YFSETQ. This CDR3 comprises 13 residues. The V gene lost 2 bases and the J gene lost 3 bases, with 7 bases spanning the gap. The TCR sequence derives from a human donor with T large granular lymphocyte leukemia. Some clones in this sample may be carry-over from other donors' samples. V and J are TRBV5-1 and TRBJ2-3; weak D call: TRBD2 (5 bases). Sequenced input: PBMCs. As DNA, the CDR3 is TGCGCCAGCAGCTTCGGACTGACAGATACGCAGTATTTT. As protein: CASSFGLTDTQYF. Full variable domain (remainder filled in from reference TRBV5-1 and TRBJ2-3): KAGVTQTPRYLIKTRGQQVTLSCSPISGHRSVSWYQQTPGQGLQFLFEYFSETQRNKGNFPGRFSGRQFSNSRSEMNVSTLELGDSALYLCASSFGLTDTQYFGPGTRLTVL.